One and the same sample provided the 7 T cell receptor beta chains below, sequenced in a study of blood T cells in healthy people across ages. Using a J-beta primer mix together with a sample-barcoded 5' primer, a second PCR was run for roughly 7 to 11 cycles. MiXCR, run by TCRdb on the 5' RACE reads, gives a single entry per CDR3 protein. Among 1.5 million or so distinct CDR3 sequences listed, 42% were seen once. Sequencing used blood. These receptors all come from a woman aged 18-30 years in good health.

In DNA form, the CDR3 reads TGTGCCAGCAGTGGGCCCGGGACTAGCGTTCCCTACAATGAGCAGTTCTTC. Translated, it gives CASSGPGTSVPYNEQFF. The chain carries TRBV2 and TRBJ2-1, with 10 nucleotides matching TRBD2. V lost 4 bases to trimming and J lost 2 bases; unmatched junction nucleotides: 8. The CDR3 has 17 residues. Germline-derived CDR1 and CDR2 are SNHLY and FYNNEI.

V gene TRBV3-1 combines with J gene TRBJ2-3; D uncertain. This CDR3 has 16 amino acids. Trimming removed 1 base at V and 4 bases at J, with 15 bases between. The germline V gene has CDR1 LGHDT and CDR2 YNNKEL (reference sequence). CDR3 amino acids: CASSQVMGFGADTQYF. DNA for the CDR3: TGTGCCAGCAGCCAAGTTATGGGGTTTGGGGCAGATACGCAGTATTTT.

The rearrangement uses TRBV6-2 or TRBV6-3 and TRBJ1-5; no reliable D call. Per germline, CDR1 MNHEY and CDR2 SVGEGT. V gave up 5 bases and J gave up 7 bases, with 9 bases separating them. CDR3 length equals 12 residues. The CDR3 coding sequence is TGTGCCAGCAGTCCCGCAGTCCAGCCCCAGCATTTT. Its protein is CASSPAVQPQHF.

This clonotype turned up a few times. The chain joins TRBV7-2 to TRBJ2-3, with D maybe TRBD2 (5 bases). V lost 6 bases to trimming and J lost 1 base, with 14 bases between them. CDR3 length equals 15 residues. Germline assignment: CDR1 SGHTA and CDR2 FQGNSA. This CDR3 reads CASSVSGGRTDTQYF. The DNA of the CDR3 is TGTGCCAGCAGTGTGTCTGGCGGGCGCACAGATACGCAGTATTTT.

This clonotype has a handful of counts. The CDR3 spells CASSLEGQGRTEAFF. The CDR3, as DNA: TGCGCCAGCAGCTTGGAAGGACAGGGCCGGACTGAAGCTTTCTTT. The chain carries TRBV5-1 and TRBJ1-1; 8 bases are shared with TRBD1. After removal of 0 bases from V and 5 bases from J, the junction contained 6 bases not matched to a gene. Per germline, CDR1 SGHRS and CDR2 YFSETQ. The length of the CDR3 is 15 residues.

This clonotype was observed a few times. The CDR3 protein is CSASGVKNTEAFF. As DNA, the CDR3 is TGCAGTGCTAGCGGCGTTAAGAACACTGAAGCTTTCTTT. The chain has TRBV20-1 and TRBJ1-1; D uncertain. Germline CDR1 reads DFQATT; CDR2 reads SNEGSKA (reference sequence). The CDR3 runs to 13 residues. Trimming cost V 3 bases and J 1 base, with 9 bases left between them.

This clonotype was picked up a small number of times. J is TRBJ2-1 and V is TRBV20-1, with 9 nucleotides matching TRBD2. CDR3 size: 15 residues. The germline V gene encodes CDR1 DFQATT and CDR2 SNEGSKA (reference sequence). V trimming: 1 base; J trimming: 4 bases; junction bases outside the gene matches: 5. CDR3 amino acids: CSARAPSGMYNEQFF. DNA for the CDR3: TGCAGTGCTAGAGCTCCTAGCGGGATGTACAATGAGCAGTTCTTC.